The rows below give T cell receptor beta chains drawn from one sample of a study of OX40 agonist ivuxolimab in advanced cancers. Generated by immunoSEQ multiplex PCR, the TCRdb table keeps only in-frame clones and is missing some. The profile shows about 38,000 clones, about three quarters of them singletons. The material was CD4+ or CD8+ T cells sorted from blood, obtained in a trial of the OX40 agonist ivuxolimab. These receptor sequences come from an adult with an advanced solid tumor such as melanoma, head and neck, liver or kidney cancer. CDR3s include the opening cysteine and the closing phenylalanine or tryptophan. Fields, in order: clone size, J gene, V gene, D gene, CDR3 DNA, CDR3 protein. The D gene is left open where the match is weak. Expanded clones get a size class; other rows say once, few or many, or leave the size out.

size: .
J: TRBJ1-5
V: TRBV28
D: TRBD1
DNA: TGTGCCAGCAGTCCTCCCGGGACAGGAAGAGCTCAGCCCCAGCATTTT
CDR3: CASSPPGTGRAQPQHF

size: .
J: TRBJ2-7
V: TRBV7-9
D: .
DNA: TGTGCCAGCAGCTTAGTGGGGGGCAGTTACGAGCAGTACTTC
CDR3: CASSLVGGSYEQYF

size: .
J: TRBJ2-7
V: TRBV11-2
D: .
DNA: TGTGCCAGCAGCTTATCGAATAGCCCATCCTACACCTACGAGCAGTACTTC
CDR3: CASSLSNSPSYTYEQYF

size: .
J: TRBJ2-7
V: TRBV23-1
D: .
DNA: TGCGCCAGCAGTCAATCTGTCCACTCCTACGAGCAGTACTTC
CDR3: CASSQSVHSYEQYF

size: .
J: TRBJ2-2
V: TRBV4-1
D: .
DNA: TGCGCCAGCAGCCAATCGGGGGGCGGGGGCAACACCGGGGAGCTGTTTTTT
CDR3: CASSQSGGGGNTGELFF

size: once
J: TRBJ1-4
V: TRBV6-6
D: .
DNA: TGTGCCAGCAGTTACTCAACAGGGAGTGCTGAAAAACTGTTTTTT
CDR3: CASSYSTGSAEKLFF

size: .
J: TRBJ1-4
V: TRBV21-1
D: .
DNA: TGTGCCAGCAGCAATCCACCGGGACCGAAAAACAGCTTTGAAAAACTGTTTTTT
CDR3: CASSNPPGPKNSFEKLFF

size: once
J: TRBJ1-1
V: TRBV6-1
D: .
DNA: TGTGCCAGCGGTCTGGGGAGGACTGAAGCTTTCTTT
CDR3: CASGLGRTEAFF

size: .
J: TRBJ1-6
V: TRBV28
D: .
DNA: TGTGCCAGCAGTTTACGGCGGACCTCACCCCTCCACTTT
CDR3: CASSLRRTSPLHF

size: few
J: TRBJ2-2
V: TRBV6-1
D: TRBD1
DNA: TGTGCCAGCAGTGTAGAGACAGGGGGCACCGGGGAGCTGTTTTTT
CDR3: CASSVETGGTGELFF

size: .
J: TRBJ2-1
V: TRBV14
D: TRBD1
DNA: TGTGCCAGCAGCCCGGACAGGGCTCGTAATGAGCAGTTCTTC
CDR3: CASSPDRARNEQFF

size: .
J: TRBJ1-1
V: TRBV30
D: .
DNA: TGTGCCTGGAGTGTACCGCCCTTGAACACTGAAGCTTTCTTT
CDR3: CAWSVPPLNTEAFF

size: .
J: TRBJ2-3
V: TRBV7-9
D: .
DNA: TGTGCCAGCAGCTTAGCGCAAGGCCCTAGTGTTACGCAGTATTTT
CDR3: CASSLAQGPSVTQYF

size: .
J: TRBJ2-7
V: TRBV10-3
D: .
DNA: TGTGCCATCGGTCAGGACTACGAGCAGTACTTC
CDR3: CAIGQDYEQYF

size: .
J: TRBJ1-1
V: TRBV6-5
D: .
DNA: TGTGCCAGCAGTTACTTGGTGGCGGGAACTGAAGCTTTCTTT
CDR3: CASSYLVAGTEAFF

size: .
J: TRBJ2-3
V: TRBV4-1
D: .
DNA: TGCGCCAGCAGAGATCTTAGGGGTAAAGATACGCAGTATTTT
CDR3: CASRDLRGKDTQYF

size: .
J: TRBJ2-5
V: TRBV7-2
D: .
DNA: TGTGCCAGCAGCTTAGGCTCAGTAAGGGGTCGGGAGCAGTACTTC
CDR3: CASSLGSVRGREQYF

size: .
J: TRBJ2-3
V: TRBV7-2
D: TRBD2
DNA: TGTGCCAGCAGCCCTGGCGGGGGGTCTCGCACAGATACGCAGTATTTT
CDR3: CASSPGGGSRTDTQYF

size: .
J: TRBJ2-2
V: TRBV23-1
D: .
DNA: TGCGCCAGCGGCAGATGGGGGCTGGGGGAGCTGTTTTTT
CDR3: CASGRWGLGELFF

size: once
J: TRBJ2-3
V: TRBV7-9
D: .
DNA: TGTGCCAGCAGCTGGGCAGGCACTAGCACAGATACGCAGTATTTT
CDR3: CASSWAGTSTDTQYF

size: .
J: TRBJ1-5
V: TRBV28
D: TRBD1
DNA: TGTGCCAGCAGTTTACTGGGGACAGTTAGCAATCAGCCCCAGCATTTT
CDR3: CASSLLGTVSNQPQHF

size: .
J: TRBJ1-3
V: TRBV7-9
D: TRBD1
DNA: TGTGCCAGCAGCTCCCCACAGGGGTACACCATATATTTT
CDR3: CASSSPQGYTIYF

size: .
J: TRBJ2-7
V: TRBV27
D: .
DNA: TGTGCCAGCCGGAGGGGGACAGAGTTTTACGAGCAGTACTTC
CDR3: CASRRGTEFYEQYF

size: .
J: TRBJ2-5
V: TRBV29-1
D: TRBD2
DNA: TGCAGCGTTGATGGGGTAGCGGGCCGCCAAGAGACCCAGTACTTC
CDR3: CSVDGVAGRQETQYF

size: few
J: TRBJ2-3
V: TRBV28
D: TRBD2
DNA: TGTGCCAGCACCCTGAGCGGGGGCGGAAGAACAGATACGCAGTATTTT
CDR3: CASTLSGGGRTDTQYF

size: .
J: TRBJ2-3
V: TRBV5-6
D: .
DNA: TGTGCCAGCAGCCTAGGACAGCTGTATTTCACAGATACGCAGTATTTT
CDR3: CASSLGQLYFTDTQYF

size: few
J: TRBJ2-3
V: TRBV6-1
D: .
DNA: TGTGCCAGCAGTGGGTTCACAGATACGCAGTATTTT
CDR3: CASSGFTDTQYF

size: .
J: TRBJ1-5
V: TRBV6-5
D: .
DNA: TGTGCCAGCAGTACCTCGGGTAGAGGCAATCAGCCCCAGCATTTT
CDR3: CASSTSGRGNQPQHF

size: few
J: TRBJ2-1
V: TRBV19
D: TRBD2
DNA: TGTGCCAGTTCCTCCGGACTAGCGGCGAGGGAGCAGTTCTTC
CDR3: CASSSGLAAREQFF

size: .
J: TRBJ2-6
V: TRBV5-2
D: .
DNA: TGTGCCAGCAGCGGCGGGGGGTTGCAGGCCAACGTCCTGACTTTC
CDR3: CASSGGGLQANVLTF

size: .
J: TRBJ1-5
V: TRBV7-9
D: .
DNA: TGTGCCAGCAGCTTAGGTCCTAATCAGCCCCAGCATTTT
CDR3: CASSLGPNQPQHF

size: few
J: TRBJ1-6
V: TRBV9
D: .
DNA: TGTGCCAGCAGCGAAGGGAAAGGATCACCCCTCCACTTT
CDR3: CASSEGKGSPLHF

size: once
J: TRBJ2-7
V: TRBV28
D: .
DNA: TGTGCCAGCAGTTTATCGGGGGTCCAAGCCGAGCAGTACTTC
CDR3: CASSLSGVQAEQYF

size: .
J: TRBJ1-1
V: TRBV30
D: .
DNA: TGTGCCTGGATGGAAGGGGGGAACACTGAAGCTTTCTTT
CDR3: CAWMEGGNTEAFF

size: .
J: TRBJ2-3
V: TRBV5-4
D: TRBD2
DNA: TGTGCCAGCAGCTTGAAACTAGCGGGGGCCTCAGATACGCAGTATTTT
CDR3: CASSLKLAGASDTQYF

size: .
J: TRBJ1-5
V: TRBV7-6
D: TRBD1
DNA: TGTGCCAGCAGCCCGGACAGGGGAGGGCAACAGCCCCAGCATTTT
CDR3: CASSPDRGGQQPQHF

size: .
J: TRBJ2-2
V: TRBV5-1
D: TRBD2
DNA: TGCGCCAGCAGCCTAGGGACTAGCGGGACTCTCACCGGGGAGCTGTTTTTT
CDR3: CASSLGTSGTLTGELFF

size: .
J: TRBJ2-1
V: TRBV6-6
D: .
DNA: TGTGCCAGCAGCTCGGGACAATGGGTTGAGCAGTTCTTC
CDR3: CASSSGQWVEQFF

size: .
J: TRBJ2-1
V: TRBV29-1
D: .
DNA: TGCAGCGTTGAAGCAAGGTCTGCCGACGGGGGTGAGCAGTTCTTC
CDR3: CSVEARSADGGEQFF